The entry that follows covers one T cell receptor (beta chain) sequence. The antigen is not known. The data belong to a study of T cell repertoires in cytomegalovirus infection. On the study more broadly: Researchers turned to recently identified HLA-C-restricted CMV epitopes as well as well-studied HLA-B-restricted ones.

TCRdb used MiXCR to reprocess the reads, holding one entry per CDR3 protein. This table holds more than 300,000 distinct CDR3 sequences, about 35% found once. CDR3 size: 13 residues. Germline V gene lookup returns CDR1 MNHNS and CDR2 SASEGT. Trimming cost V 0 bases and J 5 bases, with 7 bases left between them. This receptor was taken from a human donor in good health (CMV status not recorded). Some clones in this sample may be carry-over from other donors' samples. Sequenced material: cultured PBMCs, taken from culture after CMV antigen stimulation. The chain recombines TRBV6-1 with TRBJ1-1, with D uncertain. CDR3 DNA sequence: TGTGCCAGCAGTGAAGCGCACAGAACTGAAGCTTTCTTT. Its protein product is CASSEAHRTEAFF.